One sample yielded the 10 T cell receptor beta chains listed below, sequenced in a study of cytomegalovirus exposure and HLA in healthy donors (dated by TCRdb to about 2017). Libraries were built with the immunoSEQ multiplex PCR assay. The multiplex PCR relied on a mix of 60 forward primers for TCR Vbeta segments and 13 reverse primers for TCR Jbeta segments. The immuneACCESS repertoire file appears here via TCRdb, limited to in-frame rearrangements. These files lack a portion of the clones; in checked studies, under half of the deficit traces to unresolved V genes, and the cause of the others is not known. Within this sample are roughly 120,000 clones, with 60% to 85% of them counted one time only. The leading ten clones occupy less than 3% of the sample. Sequences were obtained from PBMCs. These receptors were collected from a woman aged 60-75 years in good health and CMV-seropositive.

V usage is TRBV6-4 and J usage is TRBJ2-1, with D maybe TRBD2 (6 bases). The V and J ends lost 0 bases and 4 bases respectively, with 13 bases between them. CDR1 is MRHNA and CDR2 is SNTAGT in the germline V gene. This CDR3 region has 16 residues. CDR3 protein: CASSDSRASAYNEQFF. CDR3 in DNA: TGTGCCAGCAGTGACTCGAGGGCTAGCGCATACAATGAGCAGTTCTTC.

This chain connects TRBV2 to TRBJ2-7; TRBD2 might be the D (6 bases). Germline V lookup: CDR1 SNHLY, CDR2 FYNNEI. Trimming left V 5 bases short and J 1 base short, with 12 bases between. The CDR3 is 14 residues long. The CDR3: CASSSQSGSYEQYF. Written as DNA, the CDR3 is TGTGCCAGCAGTAGCCAAAGCGGGTCCTACGAGCAGTACTTC.

This sequence joins TRBV18 and TRBJ2-4, with D tentatively TRBD1 (6 bases). With 0 bases removed from V and 3 bases from J, the gap between germline ends came to 18 bases. Germline CDR1 and CDR2: KGHSH and LQKENI. This CDR3 has 18 residues. The CDR3 sequence is CASSPPRSDRIDKNIQYF. The CDR3 nucleotides read TGTGCCAGCTCACCACCTAGGAGCGACAGGATCGACAAAAACATTCAGTACTTC.

This chain links TRBV6-5 with TRBJ1-3, with D perhaps TRBD1 (5 bases). V dropped 2 bases and J dropped 2 bases, with 7 bases sitting between them. The CDR3 length is 14 residues. Germline V gene data show CDR1 as MNHEY and CDR2 as SVGAGI. In nucleotides, the CDR3 is TGTGCCAGCAGTTACGGGGGGGCTGGAAACACCATATATTTT. It codes for CASSYGGAGNTIYF.

The V call is TRBV18, the J call TRBJ1-2; the D is unclear. The CDR3 sequence is 14 residues long. The germline V gene encodes CDR1 KGHSH and CDR2 LQKENI. V lost 0 bases, J lost 4 bases, and 9 bases lay in between. The CDR3 DNA reads TGTGCCAGCTCACCACCAGGCGCGGGCTATGGCTACACCTTC. This sequence encodes CASSPPGAGYGYTF.

The chain joins TRBV7-9 to TRBJ1-3; D perhaps matches TRBD1 (6 bases). The germline V gene has CDR1 SEHNR and CDR2 FQNEAQ (reference sequence). V was shortened by 5 bases and J by 1 base, with 9 bases between the two germline ends. CDR3 length: 14 amino acids. The CDR3 DNA is TGTGCCAGCAGCCGGGACAATTCTGGAAACACCATATATTTT. It codes for CASSRDNSGNTIYF.

The chain recombines TRBV28 with TRBJ1-2, with D maybe TRBD1 (6 bases). Trimming took off 7 bases at V and 2 bases at J, with 11 bases between the two ends. The CDR3 length is 13 residues. Germline V gene sequence: CDR1 MDHEN, CDR2 SYDVKM. The CDR3 DNA reads as TGTGCCAGCACTACAGGGTCAAACTATGGCTACACCTTC. Its translation: CASTTGSNYGYTF.

The chain's CDR3 is CASSYFLGAEQETQYF. CDR3 nucleotides: TGTGCCAGCAGTTACTTCCTTGGGGCGGAGCAAGAGACCCAGTACTTC. The chain joins TRBV6-5 to TRBJ2-5; D perhaps matches TRBD1 (5 bases). In germline, CDR1 is MNHEY, CDR2 SVGAGI. With 1 base removed from V and 2 bases from J, the gap between germline ends came to 14 bases. This CDR3 spans 16 amino acids.

There are a few counts of this clone. A junction end diverges from the germline sequence, so it may reflect a read error. V is TRBV4-1 and J is TRBJ1-2; the D gene is possibly TRBD1 (6 bases). This CDR3 comprises 16 residues. Germline V gives CDR1 MGHRA, CDR2 YSYEKL. The CDR3 protein is CASSQDLGGVLYGYTF. In DNA, the CDR3 is TGTGCCAGCAGCCAAGATCTAGGGGGGGTATTATATGGCTACACCTTC.

The chain joins TRBV19 to TRBJ2-7; D is perhaps TRBD2 (5 bases). Trimming left V 2 bases short and J 1 base short, with 9 bases between. Germline CDR1 is LNHDA and CDR2 is SQIVND (reference sequence). The CDR3 totals 14 residues. This chain's CDR3 is CASSINGMSYEQYF. CDR3 nucleotides: TGTGCCAGTAGTATAAACGGGATGTCCTACGAGCAGTACTTC.